These 21 T cell receptor beta chains were all obtained from the same sample, sequenced in a study of control samples from healthy donors and cancer patients. Clones were read by immunoSEQ multiplex PCR, and TCRdb kept only the in-frame ones, dropping some. The sample lists 100,000 or so clones; roughly 92% were seen once. Source material: blood. The receptors come from a woman in her thirties in good health.

The chain employs TRBV5-4 and TRBJ1-3; 7 bases are a match to TRBD1. This CDR3 region has 15 residues. V dropped 4 bases and J dropped 0; count of bases not matched to a gene: 4. Germline V lookup: CDR1 SGHNT, CDR2 YYREEE (reference sequence). The CDR3 protein is CASSRTGNSGNTIYF. In DNA form, the CDR3 reads TGTGCCAGCAGCCGGACAGGAAACTCTGGAAACACCATATATTTT. The full variable domain, in which reference TRBV5-4 and TRBJ1-3 provide the parts outside the CDR3, is ETGVTQSPTHLIKTRGQQVTLRCSSQSGHNTVSWYQQALGQGPQFIFQYYREEENGRGNFPPRFSGLQFPNYSSELNVNALELDDSALYLCASSRTGNSGNTIYFGEGSWLTVV.

The CDR3 spells CASSQTPRAGNEKLFF. The CDR3 DNA follows: TGTGCCAGCAGCCAGACGCCCCGGGCCGGTAACGAAAAACTGTTTTTT. The V and J genes are TRBV4-2 and TRBJ1-4; no definite D call. CDR1 is LGHNA and CDR2 is YNFKEQ in the germline V gene. This CDR3 contains 16 residues. V was cut by 3 bases and J by 8 bases, with 19 bases left in between.

The rearrangement links TRBV19 to TRBJ1-6; D is perhaps TRBD1 (5 bases). Trimming pared 5 bases from V and 16 bases from J, leaving 12 bases between. Germline CDR1 is LNHDA and CDR2 is SQIVND (reference sequence). This CDR3 contains 11 residues. The CDR3 region is CASSGVGRLHF. Written as DNA, the CDR3 is TGTGCCAGTAGTGGGGTGGGACGGCTCCACTTT.

The rearrangement joins TRBV4-2 to TRBJ1-1, with D unclear. CDR1 is LGHNA and CDR2 is YNFKEQ in the germline V gene. The CDR3 loop spans 13 amino acids. V lost 1 base to trimming and J lost 4 bases, with 7 bases between them. CDR3 sequence: CASSQGTGTEAFF. In DNA form, the CDR3 reads TGTGCCAGCAGCCAAGGCACGGGCACTGAAGCTTTCTTT.

The V gene is TRBV7-2, the J gene TRBJ2-1, with unresolved D. This CDR3 contains 14 residues. CDR1 is SGHTA, CDR2 FQGNSA, per germline. Between the trimmed V and J ends, which lost 5 bases and 4 bases, there was a span of 12 bases. CDR3 sequence (DNA): TGTGCCAGCAGCGTTGAAGAGAATTACAATGAGCAGTTCTTC. Residues: CASSVEENYNEQFF.

The rearrangement uses TRBV18 and TRBJ2-7; the D call may be TRBD1 or TRBD2 (6 bases each). The CDR3 covers 17 residues. Germline CDR1 reads KGHSH; CDR2 reads LQKENI. Trimming took 0 bases from V and 6 from J, leaving 21 bases between them. Written as DNA, the CDR3 is TGTGCCAGCTCACCACCTGGGGGGACACTTGTTGTTCGCGAGCAGTACTTC. It specifies CASSPPGGTLVVREQYF. The full variable domain, with the rest looked up from reference TRBV18 and TRBJ2-7, is NAGVMQNPRHLVRRRGQEARLRCSPMKGHSHVYWYRQLPEEGLKFMVYLQKENIIDESGMPKERFSAEFPKEGPSILRIQQVVRGDSAAYFCASSPPGGTLVVREQYFGPGTRLTVT.

This chain uses TRBV12-3 or TRBV12-4 with TRBJ2-3; the D gene is possibly TRBD2 (6 bases). Trimming stripped 5 bases from V and 9 bases from J, with 9 bases between. The CDR3 has 11 residues. CDR3 region: CASSGGITQYF. CDR3 bases: TGTGCCAGCAGTGGGGGGATAACGCAGTATTTT.

The chain couples TRBV28 to TRBJ1-1; D possibly corresponds to TRBD1 (5 bases). Germline V gene data show CDR1 as MDHEN and CDR2 as SYDVKM. With 6 bases removed from V and 7 bases from J, the gap between germline ends came to 9 bases. The CDR3 extends over 11 amino acids. As DNA, the CDR3 is TGTGCCAGCAGGTCGACAGTTGAAGCTTTCTTT. Its protein is CASRSTVEAFF.

V and J are TRBV27 and TRBJ1-5; D ambiguous. CDR3 size: 14 residues. CDR1 MNHEY and CDR2 SMNVEV come from the germline V gene (reference sequence). V dropped 1 base and J dropped 0 bases, with 4 bases sitting between them. CDR3 residues: CASSLLPSNQPQHF. The CDR3 bases are TGTGCCAGCAGTTTATTACCTAGCAATCAGCCCCAGCATTTT.

The chain uses TRBV25-1 and TRBJ1-1, with D perhaps TRBD1 (5 bases). V lost 6 bases and J 5 bases, leaving 7 bases between the germline ends. The CDR3 extends over 11 amino acids. Germline CDR1 reads MGHDK; CDR2 reads SYGVNS. In DNA form, the CDR3 reads TGTGCCAGCAGCCCAGGGACTGAAGCTTTCTTT. It yields the protein CASSPGTEAFF. Together with reference TRBV25-1 and TRBJ1-1, the CDR3 gives the full variable domain: EADIYQTPRYLVIGTGKKITLECSQTMGHDKMYWYQQDPGMELHLIHYSYGVNSTEKGDLSSESTVSRIRTEHFPLTLESARPSHTSQYLCASSPGTEAFFGQGTRLTVV.

The chain recombines TRBV6-1 with TRBJ2-1; the match to TRBD2 covers 7 bases. From germline, CDR1 is MNHNS and CDR2 SASEGT. J gave up 4 bases and V 2 bases, and 5 bases lay outside the gene matches. The CDR3 runs 15 residues. CDR3 sequence reads: CASSESGGRYNEQFF. CDR3 bases: TGTGCCAGCAGTGAATCGGGAGGCCGATACAATGAGCAGTTCTTC.

The chain is built from TRBV27 and TRBJ1-3; TRBD1 agrees at 9 bases. CDR1 MNHEY and CDR2 SMNVEV come from the germline V gene (reference sequence). This CDR3 region has 15 residues. The J segment lost 6 bases and the V segment lost 10 bases, leaving 13 bases of the junction unmatched. The CDR3 DNA is TGTGCCATCGTCGAACAGGACAGGGGTGCAAACACCATATATTTT. This translates into CAIVEQDRGANTIYF.

J is TRBJ2-7 and V is TRBV7-8; perhaps D is TRBD1 or TRBD2 (5 bases each). The CDR3 has 14 residues. The germline CDR1 and CDR2 sequences are SGHVS and FQNEAQ. Trimming pared 1 base from V and 5 bases from J, leaving 12 bases between. The CDR3 coding sequence is TGTGCCAGCAGCTTAGTCGGGGCAGGGAACGAGCAGTACTTC. This sequence encodes CASSLVGAGNEQYF.

The chain carries TRBV27 and TRBJ1-6; possibly TRBD1 for D (5 bases). Germline assignment: CDR1 MNHEY and CDR2 SMNVEV (reference sequence). This CDR3 comprises 13 residues. The ends were cut back, 8 bases at V and 6 bases at J, with 11 bases in the middle. The CDR3 nucleotides read TGTGCCAGCCGGGACCGATTTAATTCACCCCTCCACTTT. This codes for CASRDRFNSPLHF.

This clone appeared a single time. The CDR3 region is CASSQGNSYGYTF. The CDR3 DNA reads TGTGCCAGCTCACAAGGGAATTCCTATGGCTACACCTTC. V and J are TRBV18 and TRBJ1-2; D is undetermined. The CDR3 sequence is 13 residues long. V lost 4 bases to trimming and J lost 4 bases, with 10 bases between them. Per the germline V gene, CDR1 is KGHSH and CDR2 is LQKENI.

The chain couples TRBV11-2 to TRBJ2-3, with 9 bases fitting TRBD2. Losses at the gene ends were 5 bases for V and 3 bases for J; bases not matched to a gene: 12. CDR3 size: 17 residues. Germline assignment: CDR1 SGHAT and CDR2 FQNNGV. DNA for the CDR3: TGTGCCAGCAGCAGAAGTCCGACTAGCGGAGTAACAGATACGCAGTATTTT. This codes for CASSRSPTSGVTDTQYF. The full variable domain, with the rest looked up from reference TRBV11-2 and TRBJ2-3, is EAGVAQSPRYKIIEKRQSVAFWCNPISGHATLYWYQQILGQGPKLLIQFQNNGVVDDSQLPKDRFSAERLKGVDSTLKIQPAKLEDSAVYLCASSRSPTSGVTDTQYFGPGTRLTVL.

The chain employs TRBV3-1 (or the pseudogene TRBV3-2) and TRBJ1-2; D perhaps matches TRBD1 (6 bases). V lost 7 bases to trimming and J lost 4 bases, with 19 bases between them. The germline gives CDR1 LGHDT, CDR2 YNNKEL (reference sequence). The CDR3 runs to 15 residues. Here the CDR3 reads CASTRRGARGYGYTF. CDR3 nucleotides: TGTGCCAGCACAAGAAGGGGGGCCCGGGGCTATGGCTACACCTTC.

The genes are TRBV4-1 and TRBJ2-7; D perhaps matches TRBD1 (5 bases). This CDR3 is 14 amino acids long. CDR1 and CDR2 (germline): MGHRA, YSYEKL. V was clipped by 3 bases and J by 2 bases, with 11 bases between them. CDR3 loop: CASSHRRGPYEQYF. The CDR3 region has the DNA TGCGCCAGCAGCCATAGAAGGGGCCCCTACGAGCAGTACTTC.

The chain combines TRBV7-8 with TRBJ2-2; the D is unclear. The germline CDR1 and CDR2 sequences are SGHVS and FQNEAQ. V was trimmed by 5 bases and J by 0 bases, leaving 13 bases between them. The length of the CDR3 is 16 residues. CDR3 in amino acids: CASSQQAGSNTGELFF. The CDR3 nucleotides are TGTGCCAGCAGCCAGCAGGCAGGCTCGAACACCGGGGAGCTGTTTTTT.

V usage is TRBV11-2 and J usage is TRBJ1-5; D remains ambiguous. This CDR3 comprises 16 residues. Germline V gene sequence: CDR1 SGHAT, CDR2 FQNNGV. V lost 4 bases and J 1 base, leaving 14 bases between the germline ends. CDR3 region: CASSSMKGGSNQPQHF. CDR3 sequence (DNA): TGTGCCAGCAGCTCCATGAAGGGAGGAAGCAATCAGCCCCAGCATTTT.

The rearrangement joins TRBV10-1 to TRBJ2-1; 10 positions agree with TRBD1. From germline, CDR1 is WNHNN and CDR2 SYGVQD (reference sequence). V lost 8 bases, J lost 9 bases, and 10 bases stayed unmatched. This CDR3 is 14 amino acids long. DNA for the CDR3: TGCGCCAGCGGAGTGGGACAGGGGAATAGTGAGCAGTTCTTC. Translating gives CASGVGQGNSEQFF.